These 16 T cell receptor beta chains were sequenced from one sample in a study of tumor and adjacent non-tumor tissue in lung cancer. A modified ARM-PCR protocol with three rounds of nested PCR amplified TCRbeta. TCRdb used MiXCR to reprocess the multiplex PCR reads, holding one entry per CDR3 protein. Seen here are fewer than 85,000 distinct CDR3 sequences, roughly 80% observed once, and the top ten hold about an eighth. RNA was extracted from bulk tissue without any cell sorting. The sequenced sample was lung tumor tissue. All receptors come from a woman in her forties or fifties with non-small cell lung cancer.

Remarks on this clonotype: A much larger clone sits a single nucleotide away, making a read error possible. This sequence joins TRBV15 and TRBJ2-5; D is perhaps TRBD1 (6 bases). The CDR3 consists of 17 residues. The V gene's germline CDR1 is LNHNV and CDR2 YYDKDF (reference sequence). The ends were cut back, 5 bases at V and 4 bases at J, with 23 bases in the middle. The CDR3 DNA reads as TGTGCCACCAGCCCCACGCAGGGGTCGAGGCCTGGAGAGACCCAGTACTTC. Protein: CATSPTQGSRPGETQYF.

With respect to this clonotype: Given the absence of the conserved phenylalanine or tryptophan at the CDR3 end, a read error is likely. Because the CDR3's place on the DNA is in doubt, the DNA is left out and the CDR3 is given as listed by TCRdb. The CDR3 region is CTKERTAHYEQYI. The chain carries TRBV10-3 and TRBJ2-7; TRBD2, the table's D call, was not compared with the DNA. Germline-derived CDR1 and CDR2 are ENHRY and SYGVKD. The CDR3 is 13 residues long, counting both termini.

For this clonotype: The junction shows a germline mismatch at one end, possibly a read error. The rearrangement links TRBV28 to TRBJ1-1; 7 nucleotides line up with TRBD1. The CDR3 sequence is 16 residues long. Germline V lookup: CDR1 MDHEN, CDR2 SYDVKM. As DNA, the CDR3 is TGTGCCAGCAATGATAATCGACAGGGACGGTACACTGAAGCTTCCTTT. Translating gives CASNDNRQGRYTEASF. The complete variable domain, with remaining parts taken from reference TRBV28 and TRBJ1-1, reads DVKVTQSSRYLVKRTGEKVFLECVQDMDHENMFWYRQDPGLGLRLIYFSYDVKMKEKGDIPEGYSVSREKKERFSLILESASTNQTSMYLCASNDNRQGRYTEASFGQGTRLTVV.

This clonotype has a count of ten or more. This chain uses TRBV5-1 with TRBJ2-1; tentatively, D is TRBD1 (5 bases). The CDR3 is made up of 13 amino acids. Between the trimmed V and J ends, which lost 0 bases and 12 bases, there was a span of 13 bases. The V gene's germline CDR1 is SGHRS and CDR2 YFSETQ. The DNA of the CDR3 is TGCGCCAGCAGCTTGGGACAGTCCGGGCGGCAGTTCTTC. It encodes CASSLGQSGRQFF.

Note on this clonotype: The CDR3 ends on some other residue instead of the conserved phenylalanine or tryptophan, so this is likely a read error. The chain uses TRBV6-2 or TRBV6-3 and TRBJ2-4; D might be TRBD1 (6 bases). Germline loops: CDR1 MNHEY, CDR2 SVGEGT. The CDR3 has 13 amino acids. In DNA form, the CDR3 reads TGTACCAGCGGAGGACAGCACCTAAACATTCAGTACTAC. Its protein is CTSGGQHLNIQYY.

Notes on this clonotype: At one of its ends the junction is not consistent with the germline gene, which may arise from a read error. V gene TRBV6-6 combines with J gene TRBJ2-6; 7 bases are a match to TRBD1. Per germline, CDR1 MNHNY and CDR2 SVGAGI (reference sequence). The CDR3 length is 15 residues. The CDR3 loop is CASSPTGLGVNVLIF. CDR3 nucleotide sequence: TGTGCCAGCAGTCCGACAGGGTTGGGGGTTAACGTCCTGATTTTC.

This clonotype was detected once. Because it lacks the conserved phenylalanine or tryptophan at the end, this CDR3 is likely a read error. This chain uses TRBV7-9 with TRBJ2-5; 7 nucleotides line up with TRBD2. Germline lookup yields CDR1 SEHNR and CDR2 FQNEAQ (reference sequence). The CDR3 loop spans 14 amino acids. V trimming: 3 bases; J trimming: 0 bases; junction bases outside the gene matches: 1. CDR3 sequence (DNA): TGTGCCAGCAGCTTGGGGACTAACCAAGAGACCCAGTACTAC. Residues: CASSLGTNQETQYY.

As regards this clonotype: Germline is not matched at one junction end, which may reflect a read error. The rearrangement uses TRBV6-6 and TRBJ2-1; D is ambiguous. CDR3 length: 12 amino acids. CDR1 is MNHNY, CDR2 SVGAGI, per germline (reference sequence). CDR3 sequence: CTSFLNVREQFF. CDR3 sequence (DNA): TGTACCAGCTTTTTAAATGTGAGGGAGCAGTTCTTC.

Turning to this clonotype: One end of the junction fails to match germline, which may point to a read error. The rearrangement uses TRBV4-1 and TRBJ1-1, with 7 bases fitting TRBD1. Germline CDR1 reads MGHRA; CDR2 reads YSYEKL. The CDR3 runs 16 residues. The CDR3 reads CASGQGLYRGNTEAFF. The CDR3 nucleotides are TGTGCCAGCGGCCAAGGTCTCTACAGGGGGAACACTGAAGCTTTCTTT.

Remarks on this clonotype: The conserved phenylalanine or tryptophan normally closing the CDR3 is absent here, so this likely arose from a read error. The chain has TRBV28 and TRBJ1-5; the D gene is possibly TRBD1 (6 bases). CDR1 and CDR2 from the germline V gene are MDHEN and SYDVKM. This CDR3 region has 15 residues. The chain's CDR3 is CTSSKQQGGNQPQHV. The DNA of the CDR3 is TGTACCAGCAGTAAACAACAGGGTGGCAATCAGCCCCAGCATGTT.

Concerning this clonotype itself: A junction boundary mismatches the germline segment, possibly from a read error. The genes are TRBV20-1 and TRBJ2-7, with D tentatively TRBD2 (5 bases). The CDR3 loop spans 16 amino acids. Germline CDR1 is DFQATT and CDR2 is SNEGSKA (reference sequence). The CDR3 bases are TGCAGTACCAGAACCGGGATAGCGTACAGCTCCTACGAACAGTACTTC. It encodes CSTRTGIAYSSYEQYF.

Of note for this clonotype: A read error may account for a junction end that differs from germline. This sequence joins TRBV10-3 and TRBJ1-4; D gene uncertain. CDR1 is ENHRY, CDR2 SYGVKD, per germline. There are 14 residues in the CDR3. The CDR3 coding sequence is TGTGCTTTCAGTGAGGGCCTAACTAGTGAAAAACTGTTTTTT. Its protein product is CAFSEGLTSEKLFF.

Points on this clonotype: A much larger clone lies a single base off, so this may be a read error. This rearrangement joins TRBV24-1 to TRBJ2-1; 9 nucleotides agree with TRBD1. The CDR3 consists of 16 residues. CDR1 and CDR2 from the germline V gene are KGHDR and SFDVKD. CDR3 nucleotide sequence: TGTGCCATCAGTGATTTCCGGGACAGGGAGACCGGTGAGCAGTTCTTC. It encodes CAISDFRDRETGEQFF.

The chain links TRBV11-2 to TRBJ2-7; D may match TRBD1 or TRBD2 (5 bases each). Germline lookup yields CDR1 SGHAT and CDR2 FQNNGV. The CDR3 has 15 amino acids. The DNA for the CDR3 is TGTGCTGACAGCTTAGAATTAGGGAGCTCCTACGAGCAGTACTTC. Encoded protein: CADSLELGSSYEQYF. The full variable domain, rest sourced from reference TRBV11-2 and TRBJ2-7, is EAGVAQSPRYKIIEKRQSVAFWCNPISGHATLYWYQQILGQGPKLLIQFQNNGVVDDSQLPKDRFSAERLKGVDSTLKIQPAKLEDSAVYLCADSLELGSSYEQYFGPGTRLTVT.

As regards this clonotype: The junction and the germline gene differ at one end; a read error may be behind it. The genes are TRBV11-1 and TRBJ1-1; D not resolved. The CDR3 loop spans 15 amino acids. Germline-derived CDR1 and CDR2 are SGHAT and FQDESV (reference sequence). The CDR3 protein is CASSSEDWLNNEVYF. The CDR3 bases are TGTGCCAGCAGCTCCGAGGACTGGTTGAACAATGAAGTTTACTTT.

Turning to this clonotype: A read error may produce the germline difference seen at one junction end. J is TRBJ2-2 and V is TRBV30; the match to TRBD1 covers 8 bases. Germline CDR1 is GTSNPN and CDR2 is SVGIG (reference sequence). This CDR3 has 15 amino acids. This CDR3 reads CVWRGQGSNTGELFF. The DNA for the CDR3 is TGTGTCTGGAGAGGACAGGGTTCGAACACCGGGGAGCTGTTTTTT.